This T cell receptor beta chain was captured by sequencing in a study of shared clonotypes between healthy human individuals. Overall study context: A couple of women and a few men aged 18 to 49 served as donors. Study findings and constraints: Naive subsets typically showed greater estimated richness than memory subsets. Clonotype sharing across several donors was observed for about 5.5% of naive CD4 clonotypes.

For this clone: Its specificity is not known.

The germline V and J ends were trimmed by 5 bases and 0 bases, with 12 bases remaining between them. Germline assignment: CDR1 SGHAT and CDR2 FQNNGV. This CDR3 comprises 15 residues. Produced via immunoSEQ multiplex PCR; TCRdb's table is partial and in-frame only. The sample includes approximately 2.4 million clones, 90% to 96% of them seen just once. The sequence came from a man aged 18 to 30 in good health. The chain links TRBV11-2 to TRBJ2-3; D ambiguous. Input material: naive CD4+ T cells sorted from blood. Subset indicated: CD45RA+ positively selected. The CDR3 reads CASSDLGGSTDTQYF. CDR3 DNA sequence: TGTGCCAGCAGCGACTTAGGTGGTAGCACAGATACGCAGTATTTT.